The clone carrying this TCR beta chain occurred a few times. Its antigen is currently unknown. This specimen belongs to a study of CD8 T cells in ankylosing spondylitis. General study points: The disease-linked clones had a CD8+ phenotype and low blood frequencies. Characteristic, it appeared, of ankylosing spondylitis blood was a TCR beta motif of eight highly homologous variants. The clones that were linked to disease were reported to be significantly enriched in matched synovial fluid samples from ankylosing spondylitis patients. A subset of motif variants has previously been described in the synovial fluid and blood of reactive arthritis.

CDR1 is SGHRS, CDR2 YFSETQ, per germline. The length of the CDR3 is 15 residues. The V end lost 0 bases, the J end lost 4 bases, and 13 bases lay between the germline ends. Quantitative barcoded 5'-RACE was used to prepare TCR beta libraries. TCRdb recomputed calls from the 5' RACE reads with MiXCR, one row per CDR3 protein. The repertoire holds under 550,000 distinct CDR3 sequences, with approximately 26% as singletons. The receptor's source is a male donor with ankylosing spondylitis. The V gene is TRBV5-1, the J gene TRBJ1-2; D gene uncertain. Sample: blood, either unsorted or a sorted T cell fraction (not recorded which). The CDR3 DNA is TGCGCCAGCAGCTTGGGAGGAGTAGAGGGCTATGGCTACACCTTC. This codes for CASSLGGVEGYGYTF.